This T cell receptor beta chain was sequenced in a study of blood T cells in healthy people across ages. A second PCR of 7 to 11 cycles used a sample-barcoded 5' primer and a J-beta primer mix. TCRdb analysed the 5' RACE reads with MiXCR anew, one entry per CDR3 protein. The sample yields approximately 680,000 distinct CDR3 sequences, about a third seen once. This CDR3 contains 15 residues. Per the germline V gene, CDR1 is DFQATT and CDR2 is SNEGSKA (reference sequence). The V segment lost 2 bases and the J segment 13 bases; nucleotides outside the gene matches: 12. The receptor's source is a woman older than 75 in good health. The chain recombines TRBV20-1 with TRBJ2-4; 12 bases are shared with TRBD2. Sequencing was done on a sample of blood. The CDR3 DNA sequence: TGCAGTGCTAGAAAAAGACTAGCGGGGGACAATGAGCAGTACTTC. Residues: CSARKRLAGDNEQYF.